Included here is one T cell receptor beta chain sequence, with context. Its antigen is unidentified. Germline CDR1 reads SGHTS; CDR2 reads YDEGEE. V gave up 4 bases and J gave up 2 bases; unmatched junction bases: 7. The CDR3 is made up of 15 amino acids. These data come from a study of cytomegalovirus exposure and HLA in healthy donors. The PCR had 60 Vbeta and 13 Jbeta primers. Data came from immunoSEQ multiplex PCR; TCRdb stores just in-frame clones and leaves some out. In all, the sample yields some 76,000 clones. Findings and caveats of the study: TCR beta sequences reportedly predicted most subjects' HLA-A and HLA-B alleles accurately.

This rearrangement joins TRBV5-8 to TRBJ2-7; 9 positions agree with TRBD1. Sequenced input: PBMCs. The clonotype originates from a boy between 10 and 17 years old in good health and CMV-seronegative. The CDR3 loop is CASSLTGGRPYEQYF. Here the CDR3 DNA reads TGTGCCAGCAGCCTTACAGGGGGCCGCCCCTACGAGCAGTACTTC.